This T cell receptor beta chain was recovered during a study of OX40 agonist ivuxolimab in advanced cancers. At the level of the study: Administration of intravenous ivuxolimab to patients occurred every 2 weeks at 0.01 to 10 mg/kg. Eligibility rules accepted prior anti-PD-1, anti-PD-L1 or anti-CTLA-4 therapy, and 30% to 40% had some.

CDR3 size: 16 residues. Trimming cost V 0 bases and J 1 base; bases outside gene matches: 6. Germline CDR1 reads SGDLS; CDR2 reads YYNGEE. Comments on this clone: Its matching antigen is unknown.

Notes on the study in general: More expanded clones were seen, on average, in CD8+ T cells than in CD4+. Partial responders receiving 0.1-3.0 mg/kg showed among the lowest clonal expansion.

This table comes from immunoSEQ multiplex PCR, and its TCRdb copy is limited to in-frame clones, with some not included. Here the sample spans approximately 77,000 clones, approximately 85% being singletons. Sequences were derived from CD4+ or CD8+ T cells sorted from blood, sampled in a trial of the OX40 agonist ivuxolimab. The V and J genes are TRBV9 and TRBJ2-5, with 7 positions matching TRBD2. The clonotype originates from an adult with an advanced solid tumor such as melanoma, head and neck, liver or kidney cancer. In DNA form, the CDR3 reads TGTGCCAGCAGCGTAGGTTTGGGGGGGTCCCAAGAGACCCAGTACTTC. Encoded protein: CASSVGLGGSQETQYF.